The 4 T cell receptor beta chains presented below share a single source sample, sequenced in a study of Tregs in tolerant kidney transplant recipients. Profiling relied on immunoSEQ multiplex PCR, and the TCRdb table lists in-frame clones only, not all of them. Among tens of thousands of clones listed, less than 97% were seen once. Which antigens these TCRs recognize remains unknown. The specimen was Tregs from blood cultured with allogeneic cells. The receptors originated from a human donor in good health.

The V gene is TRBV10-1, the J gene TRBJ2-3; 7 bases line up with TRBD1. This CDR3 comprises 13 residues. Germline trimming cut 4 bases from V and 4 bases from J; bases unmatched to any gene: 2. Germline CDR1 is WNHNN and CDR2 is SYGVQD (reference sequence). CDR3 sequence (DNA): TGCGCCAGCAGTGGACAGGGTTCAGATACGCAGTATTTT. Translating gives CASSGQGSDTQYF.

The chain employs TRBV7-3 and TRBJ1-1, with TRBD1 matching over 9 bases. CDR1 and CDR2 (germline): SGHTA, FQGTGA. The CDR3 covers 14 residues. V lost 4 bases to trimming and J lost 2 bases; unmatched junction nucleotides: 2. The CDR3 region has the DNA TGTGCCAGCAGCTCACAGGGGGCAAACACTGAAGCTTTCTTT. Protein product: CASSSQGANTEAFF.

The J gene is TRBJ2-7, the V gene TRBV10-3; 7 bases match TRBD1. Germline lookup yields CDR1 ENHRY and CDR2 SYGVKD. With V trimmed by 6 bases and J by 2 bases, 4 bases remained unmatched. The CDR3 has 13 amino acids. The CDR3 nucleotides are TGTGCCATCAGGCTACAGGGGACCTACGAGCAGTACTTC. It specifies CAIRLQGTYEQYF.

This sequence joins TRBV5-1 and TRBJ2-3; D is undetermined. In germline, CDR1 is SGHRS, CDR2 YFSETQ. Trimming took 5 bases from V and 0 from J, leaving 7 bases between them. This CDR3 contains 13 residues. The CDR3 nucleotides are TGCGCCAGCAGTGTCGGGAGCACAGATACGCAGTATTTT. The encoded protein is CASSVGSTDTQYF.